This T cell receptor beta chain is from a study of identical twins. Study-level results: Researchers reported excess low generation probability among twin-shared out-of-frame alpha sequences.

CDR3 length: 15 residues. CDR1 and CDR2 (germline): SGHTA, FQGNSA. Unmatched junction bases numbered 7, after V lost 3 bases and J lost 6 bases. This clonotype was counted ten times or more. Antigen unknown. TCRdb redid the calling of the 5' RACE reads with MiXCR, one entry per CDR3 protein. The sample lists about 720,000 distinct CDR3 sequences; under 9% were seen once. The data were also submitted as part of a second study, on yellow fever vaccine responses in identical twins.

The rearrangement links TRBV7-2 to TRBJ2-4; 8 nucleotides agree with TRBD1. The sequence came from a woman aged 18-29 years in good health. Material: PBMCs. The CDR3 here is CASSLAGGAGNIQYF. The CDR3 DNA reads TGTGCCAGCAGCTTGGCAGGGGGCGCTGGAAACATTCAGTACTTC.